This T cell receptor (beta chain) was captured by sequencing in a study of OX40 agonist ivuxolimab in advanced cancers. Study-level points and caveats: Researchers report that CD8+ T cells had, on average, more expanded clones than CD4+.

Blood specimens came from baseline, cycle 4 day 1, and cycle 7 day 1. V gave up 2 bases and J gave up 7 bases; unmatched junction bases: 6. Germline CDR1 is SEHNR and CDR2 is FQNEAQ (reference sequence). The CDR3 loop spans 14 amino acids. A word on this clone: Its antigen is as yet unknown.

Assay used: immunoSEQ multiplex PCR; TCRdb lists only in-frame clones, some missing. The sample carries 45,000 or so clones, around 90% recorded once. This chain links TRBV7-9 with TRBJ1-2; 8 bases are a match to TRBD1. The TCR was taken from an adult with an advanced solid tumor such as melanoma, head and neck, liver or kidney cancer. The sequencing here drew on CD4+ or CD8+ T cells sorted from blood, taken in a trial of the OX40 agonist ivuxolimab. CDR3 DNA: TGTGCCAGCAGCTTACAGGGGGCAGGAGGTGGCTACACCTTC. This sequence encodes CASSLQGAGGGYTF.